This TCR beta chain was sequenced during a study of blood T cells in healthy people across ages. Study conclusions and caveats: Long-lived donors carried more naive CD4+ cells and greater diversity than aged donors. Older individuals had lower TCR beta diversity per million T cells (the decline was roughly linear).

Alongside a J-beta primer mix, a sample-barcoded 5' primer served in a second PCR lasting about 6 to 11 cycles. MiXCR, applied by TCRdb to the 5' RACE reads, yields one record per CDR3 protein. The sample has almost 550,000 distinct CDR3 sequences, 24% seen once. This clonotype was detected once. The antigen is unknown. This CDR3 has 13 residues. V lost 3 bases, J lost 11 bases, and 16 bases lay in between. Germline loops: CDR1 LGHNA, CDR2 YSLEER. The same data also went into a second study, on T cells of mothers and their children. As that study records: Per mother, over 9 million TCR beta CDR3 reads were obtained; per child, about 3 million.

The chain employs TRBV4-3 and TRBJ2-5; D not resolved. Sequenced material: blood. The TCR was taken from a boy aged 5 to 17 in good health. CDR3 DNA sequence: TGCGCCAGCAGCCAGGATTTGCGGTCCAAGCAGTACTTC. Its protein product is CASSQDLRSKQYF.